The 16 T cell receptor beta chains below come from one sample, sequenced in a study of blood T cell repertoires in COVID-19. The assay was immunoSEQ multiplex PCR, and TCRdb's table has in-frame clones only and misses some. The sample lists roughly 200,000 clones; approximately 90% were seen once. Sequenced material: PBMCs or T cells enriched from blood (not recorded which). The receptor set was obtained from a man between 18 and 29 years old with acute COVID-19.

The rearrangement uses TRBV4-2 and TRBJ2-3; D ambiguous. The germline V and J ends were trimmed by 3 bases and 3 bases, with 7 bases remaining between them. The CDR3 is 13 residues long. CDR1 is LGHNA and CDR2 is YNFKEQ in the germline V gene. Here the CDR3 DNA reads TGTGCCAGCAGCCACGGCGGAACAGATACGCAGTATTTT. Translated, it gives CASSHGGTDTQYF.

V and J are TRBV2 and TRBJ2-3; 10 nucleotides line up with TRBD2. The CDR3 is made up of 15 amino acids. The V segment lost 11 bases and the J segment 2 bases; nucleotides outside the gene matches: 10. Per the germline V gene, CDR1 is SNHLY and CDR2 is FYNNEI. CDR3 residues: CAQGLAGATTDTQYF. DNA for the CDR3: TGTGCCCAGGGGCTAGCGGGGGCGACCACAGATACGCAGTATTTT.

V and J are TRBV18 and TRBJ2-1; TRBD2 aligns across 12 bases. CDR3 length: 15 residues. The trim removed 3 bases at V and 7 bases at J, leaving 4 bases unmatched. CDR1 is KGHSH and CDR2 is LQKENI in the germline V gene. The CDR3 spells CASSPTSGSLNEQFF. CDR3 DNA: TGTGCCAGCTCACCGACTAGCGGGAGTTTGAATGAGCAGTTCTTC.

This clone was observed a handful of times. The J gene is TRBJ1-1, the V gene TRBV28, with no clear D. The CDR3 covers 14 residues. Trimming left V 2 bases short and J 0 bases short, with 7 bases between. CDR1 and CDR2 from the germline V gene are MDHEN and SYDVKM. CDR3 bases: TGTGCCAGCAGTTTAGTACACCTGAACACTGAAGCTTTCTTT. Translating gives CASSLVHLNTEAFF.

This chain joins TRBV7-8 and TRBJ1-5; tentative D call: TRBD1 (6 bases). V lost 4 bases and J 5 bases, leaving 9 bases between the germline ends. This CDR3 is built from 13 residues. CDR1 is SGHVS and CDR2 is FQNEAQ in the germline V gene. CDR3 residues: CASSWTEDQPQHF. In DNA form, the CDR3 reads TGTGCCAGCAGCTGGACAGAGGATCAGCCCCAGCATTTT.

The V call is TRBV28, the J call TRBJ2-7; no clear D gene. The CDR3 runs 14 residues. The germline CDR1 and CDR2 sequences are MDHEN and SYDVKM. Trimming removed 3 bases from V and 0 bases from J, with 9 bases in between. The CDR3 is CASSFQDLSYEQYF. DNA of the CDR3: TGTGCCAGCAGTTTTCAGGATCTCTCCTACGAGCAGTACTTC.

The chain employs TRBV9 and TRBJ2-1; TRBD2 agrees at 15 bases. The V gene's germline CDR1 is SGDLS and CDR2 YYNGEE. This CDR3 comprises 15 residues. Trimming removed 3 bases from V and 7 bases from J; junction bases left unmatched: 2. This chain's CDR3 is CASSDGTSGRNEQFF. The DNA of the CDR3 is TGTGCCAGCAGCGATGGGACTAGCGGGAGGAATGAGCAGTTCTTC.

The chain is built from TRBV7-2 and TRBJ2-5, with 7 bases fitting TRBD2. CDR1 is SGHTA and CDR2 is FQGNSA in the germline V gene. The length of the CDR3 is 15 residues. V dropped 5 bases and J dropped 4; count of bases not matched to a gene: 10. This CDR3 is CASSPYWEGIETQYF. CDR3 DNA: TGTGCCAGCAGCCCCTACTGGGAGGGAATAGAGACCCAGTACTTC.

This chain uses TRBV6-1 with TRBJ1-5, with D possibly being TRBD1 (6 bases). The germline CDR1 and CDR2 sequences are MNHNS and SASEGT. There are 14 residues in the CDR3. V was cut by 3 bases and J by 3 bases, with 9 bases left in between. For the CDR3, the DNA is TGTGCCAGCAGTGATGGGACACTCAATCAGCCCCAGCATTTT. It specifies CASSDGTLNQPQHF.

The gene calls are TRBV29-1 and TRBJ1-1, with unresolved D. The length of the CDR3 is 13 residues. Trimming took off 3 bases at V and 0 bases at J, with 8 bases between the two ends. The germline V gene encodes CDR1 SQVTM and CDR2 ANQGSEA. CDR3 in DNA: TGCAGCGTTGACATACGGTTGAACACTGAAGCTTTCTTT. This gives the protein CSVDIRLNTEAFF.

CDR3 protein: CASSPSGRADTEAFF. In DNA form, the CDR3 reads TGTGCCAGCAGTCCAAGCGGTCGAGCGGACACTGAAGCTTTCTTT. J is TRBJ1-1 and V is TRBV28; D remains unclear. This CDR3 has 15 amino acids. Germline V CDR1 and CDR2: MDHEN, SYDVKM. V lost 5 bases, J lost 3 bases, and 16 bases lay in between.

The V call is TRBV7-8, the J call TRBJ2-7; D possibly corresponds to TRBD2 (5 bases). Germline V gene data show CDR1 as SGHVS and CDR2 as FQNEAQ. V lost 2 bases to trimming and J lost 4 bases, with 18 bases between them. The CDR3 totals 16 residues. The CDR3: CASSLYDGVGGYEQYF. The CDR3 bases are TGTGCCAGCAGCTTATACGACGGAGTCGGAGGATACGAGCAGTACTTC.

V and J are TRBV30 and TRBJ2-6, with 10 bases identical to TRBD2. This CDR3 is 17 amino acids long. CDR1 is GTSNPN, CDR2 SVGIG, per germline (reference sequence). After removal of 2 bases from V and 2 bases from J, the junction contained 6 bases not matched to a gene. CDR3 sequence (DNA): TGTGCCTGGAGTTCCACTAGCGGGATTGCTGGGGCCAACGTCCTGACTTTC. As protein: CAWSSTSGIAGANVLTF.

This rearrangement joins TRBV9 to TRBJ2-1, with TRBD2 matching 8 bases. With V trimmed by 3 bases and J by 6 bases, 14 bases remained unmatched. CDR1 is SGDLS, CDR2 YYNGEE, per germline. The CDR3 is made up of 17 amino acids. CDR3 nucleotide sequence: TGTGCCAGCAGCGGTACGGCGACTATGCGGGAGGTCAATGAGCAGTTCTTC. Translation: CASSGTATMREVNEQFF.

The gene calls are TRBV19 and TRBJ1-5; D unresolved. Between the trimmed V and J ends, which lost 3 bases and 7 bases, there was a span of 16 bases. Per germline, CDR1 LNHDA and CDR2 SQIVND (reference sequence). The CDR3 is 15 amino acids. CDR3 DNA: TGTGCCAGTAGTATTCAGGTGTCCGCTGGGCAGCCCCAGCATTTT. It codes for CASSIQVSAGQPQHF.

This sequence joins TRBV5-6 and TRBJ2-7; D is ambiguous. Germline assignment: CDR1 SGHDT and CDR2 YYEEEE. Trimming shortened V by 4 bases and J by 4 bases, and 15 bases separated the two germline ends. The CDR3 contains 14 residues. CDR3 sequence (DNA): TGTGCCAGCAGCCTGACGGAGCGCGTTTACGAGCAGTACTTC. Protein product: CASSLTERVYEQYF.